This TCR beta chain was profiled in a study of glioma-infiltrating T cells (dated by TCRdb to 2016 to 2017). As for the study more broadly: Glioma tissue, non-neoplastic brain tissue and matched peripheral blood mononuclear cells were used as sources from which TCR alpha- and beta-chain repertoires were sequenced. To gauge divergence between tissue and blood T-cell populations, every tissue-infiltrating repertoire was compared against the peripheral blood repertoire from the same patient. The paired cohort was made up of three low-grade glioma patients, several primary glioblastoma patients and three non-glioma patients who contributed non-neoplastic brain tissue. Overall results and qualifications from the work: Tissue and blood shared very few CDR3 sequences, a result attributed to high CDR3 diversity and limited sampling. VJ-independent divergence between tissue and blood was lower than expected in non-neoplastic patients but higher than expected in all gliomas, particularly low-grade gliomas. Group comparisons rested on small numbers: three non-neoplastic, three low-grade glioma and several glioblastoma patients.

Of note for this clonotype: Its antigen has not been determined. No much larger clonotype is one base removed from it; base qualities were not supplied.

The iRepertoire nested amplicon-rescue multiplex PCR (arm-PCR) platform was used to amplify TCR alpha and beta CDR3 regions from RNA. The input for one-step reverse transcription and amplification was about 100-400 ng of either tissue mRNA or PBMC total RNA. Following bead purification, Illumina adapters were added through a secondary multiplex PCR, and the libraries were then gel-purified between 200 and 400 bp. The libraries contained internal 6-nucleotide barcodes that were used for demultiplexing. Sequencing of libraries was performed on an Illumina MiSeq with 2x220 or 2x250 nucleotide paired-end reads. As for the authors' bioinformatics: FLASH 1.2.11 was used to merge paired reads, and BWA-MEM then aligned the reads to the GRCh37 human genome before TRA and TRB reads were extracted. V and J assignment used an IMGT-derived reference of cassette sequences and CDR3 motifs that included pseudogenes. Three-frame translation of reads was performed, and productive CDR3s were defined as those with a C...FGXG motif and no stop codons. Unique combinations of V-J cassette pair and CDR3 amino acid sequence were defined as clonotypes. Hamming distance filtering was applied to reads, with thresholds set by the sequence error rate of each sample in mapped regions. TCRdb trimmed public reads at Q25 via fastp, called clones via MiXCR and kept in-frame beta chains. Each entry is one CDR3 protein sequence, shown with its most common DNA and genes. In this record, the V and J calls reflect TCRdb's handling and not the investigators' own analysis. Present in this sample are 90,000 to 110,000 distinct CDR3 sequences, less than 30% of which were seen just once. Clones ranked in the top ten supply under 45% of the sample.

CDR1 and CDR2, per the germline V gene, are SGHRS and YFSETQ. The CDR3 runs 17 residues from the cysteine to the phenylalanine. The only DNA kept is the CDR3, 51 bases in frame from the first base. Deletion took 4 bases off V and 3 bases off J, with a span of 21 bases between the germline ends. This sequence was found in a human donor with low-grade glioma or glioblastoma, undergoing nonglioma brain surgery, or in good health (not recorded which). Recombination joined TRBV5-1 with TRBJ2-3; the D segment is perhaps TRBD1 or TRBD2, each sharing 5 matched bases. The sample was glioma tissue, nonneoplastic brain tissue, or PBMCs (not recorded which). The CDR3 protein: CASSPLSGRPSTDTQYF. DNA sequence: TGCGCCAGCAGCCCCTTATCGGGGCGTCCTAGTACAGATACGCAGTATTTT. The CDR3 plus the reference TRBV5-1 and TRBJ2-3 genes for the other parts give the full variable domain: KAGVTQTPRYLIKTRGQQVTLSCSPISGHRSVSWYQQTPGQGLQFLFEYFSETQRNKGNFPGRFSGRQFSNSRSEMNVSTLELGDSALYLCASSPLSGRPSTDTQYFGPGTRLTVL.